This T cell receptor (beta chain) emerged from a study of control samples from healthy donors and cancer patients. The protocol was immunoSEQ multiplex PCR, while the TCRdb copy is restricted to in-frame clones and leaves out a portion. The sample lists about 120,000 clones, around 90% occurring once. The TCR sequence derives from a woman in her seventies in good health. Sequenced sample: blood.

CDR3 DNA: TGTGCCAGCAGCTTAGGCCCCGTTCAAGCGGGGAGGCTCCACGAGCAGTACTTC. Amino acid sequence: CASSLGPVQAGRLHEQYF. V and J are TRBV11-2 and TRBJ2-7; the match to TRBD2 covers 7 bases. The CDR3 length is 18 residues. The ends lost 1 base at V and 5 bases at J; junction bases unmatched: 17. Germline V gives CDR1 SGHAT, CDR2 FQNNGV.